A selection of T cell receptor beta chains follows, all from one sample in a study of control samples from healthy donors and cancer patients. Clones were read by immunoSEQ multiplex PCR, and TCRdb kept only the in-frame ones, dropping some. The sample lists 390,000 or so clones, 80% to 95% occurring once. What was sequenced was PBMCs. These TCRs come from a middle-aged man with head and neck cancer. Both conserved end residues are part of each CDR3. Each record gives: V gene, J gene, D gene, clone size, CDR3 DNA, CDR3 protein. D genes are given only for firm matches. Clone size is stated in some rows and not others, as once, few, many or a class when expanded.

v_call: TRBV30; j_call: TRBJ2-2; d_call: -; clone_size: -; cdr3_nt: TGTGCCTGGGGGGACATTAACACCGGGGAGCTGTTTTTT; cdr3_aa: CAWGDINTGELFF
v_call: TRBV28; j_call: TRBJ2-1; d_call: -; clone_size: -; cdr3_nt: TGTGCCAGCAGTTTACTGGACAGAGAGGAGCAGTTCTTC; cdr3_aa: CASSLLDREEQFF
v_call: TRBV6-6; j_call: TRBJ1-4; d_call: -; clone_size: -; cdr3_nt: TGTGCCAGCAGTTTGGACAGCCATGAAAAACTGTTTTTT; cdr3_aa: CASSLDSHEKLFF
v_call: TRBV7-9; j_call: TRBJ2-1; d_call: -; clone_size: -; cdr3_nt: TGTGCCAGCAGCTCCCAAGATGCTACAGGGTTGGTTGAGCAGTTCTTC; cdr3_aa: CASSSQDATGLVEQFF
v_call: TRBV20-1; j_call: TRBJ1-2; d_call: -; clone_size: -; cdr3_nt: TGCAGTGCTAGTTCTTCGAAAGGGCCCTATGGCTACACCTTC; cdr3_aa: CSASSSKGPYGYTF
v_call: TRBV30; j_call: TRBJ2-1; d_call: TRBD1; clone_size: -; cdr3_nt: TGTGCCTGGAACAGGGGGCACAATGAGCAGTTCTTC; cdr3_aa: CAWNRGHNEQFF
v_call: TRBV7-2; j_call: TRBJ2-7; d_call: -; clone_size: once; cdr3_nt: TGTGCCAGCAGCCCCCTCTACGAGCAGTACTTC; cdr3_aa: CASSPLYEQYF
v_call: TRBV4-1; j_call: TRBJ2-1; d_call: TRBD1; clone_size: -; cdr3_nt: TGCGCCAGCAGACAGACAGGGTTCGCCTACAATGAGCAGTTCTTC; cdr3_aa: CASRQTGFAYNEQFF
v_call: TRBV29-1; j_call: TRBJ1-4; d_call: TRBD1; clone_size: -; cdr3_nt: TGCAGCGCTGGGACAGCAACTAATGAAAAACTGTTTTTT; cdr3_aa: CSAGTATNEKLFF
v_call: TRBV13; j_call: TRBJ1-2; d_call: -; clone_size: once; cdr3_nt: TGTGCCAGCAGCATGCCTCAGGGGAAAAGCGACTATGGCTACACCTTC; cdr3_aa: CASSMPQGKSDYGYTF